This T cell receptor (beta chain) came from a study of glioma-infiltrating T cells (dated by TCRdb to about 2016). The study in broad terms: The study sequenced TCR alpha- and beta-chain repertoires from glioma tissue, from non-neoplastic brain tissue and from matched peripheral blood mononuclear cells. To measure how far tissue and blood T-cell populations diverged, each tissue-infiltrating repertoire was compared against the peripheral blood repertoire of the same patient. Three low-grade glioma patients, about 8 primary glioblastoma patients, and three non-glioma patients who contributed non-neoplastic brain tissue made up the paired cohort. What the authors observed across the whole study: Very few CDR3 sequences were found to be shared between tissue and blood, and this scarcity was attributed to high CDR3 diversity and limited sampling. VJ-independent divergence between tissue and blood was found to be below expectation in non-neoplastic patients but above expectation in all gliomas, particularly low-grade gliomas. Small numbers underpinned the group comparisons: about eight glioblastoma patients, three low-grade glioma patients and three non-neoplastic patients.

To note about this clonotype: The antigen it binds to is not known. No per-base quality is available; no much larger clone lies one base away.

TCR alpha and beta CDR3 regions were amplified with the iRepertoire nested amplicon-rescue multiplex PCR (arm-PCR) platform from RNA. One-step reverse transcription and amplification used roughly 90-400 ng of tissue mRNA or PBMC total RNA as input. Following bead purification, Illumina adapters were added by a secondary multiplex PCR, and the libraries were gel-purified between 200 and 400 bp. Internal 6-nucleotide barcodes were carried by the libraries and were used for demultiplexing. Libraries were sequenced on an Illumina MiSeq with 2x220 or 2x250 nucleotide paired-end reads. In the source study's methods: Paired reads were merged with FLASH 1.2.11 and aligned to the GRCh37 human genome with BWA-MEM before extracting TRA and TRB reads. V and J assignment used an IMGT-derived reference of cassette sequences and CDR3 motifs that included pseudogenes. Reads were translated in three frames, and productive CDR3s were defined by a C…FGXG motif without stop codons. A clonotype was defined as a unique combination of a V-J cassette pair and a CDR3 amino acid sequence. Hamming distance filtering was applied to reads, with thresholds set by the sequence error rate of each sample in mapped regions. TCRdb redid the processing of the public reads, applying fastp at Q25 and MiXCR, and retained in-frame beta chains. Every distinct CDR3 protein forms one entry, paired with its most common genes and DNA. The V and J calls shown here were made by TCRdb, not taken from the authors' results. In this sample the table shows approximately 130,000 distinct CDR3 sequences, around 25% of which occur a single time. The top ten clonotypes cover 25% to 30% of the sample.

This sequence was found in a human donor with low-grade glioma or glioblastoma, undergoing nonglioma brain surgery, or in good health (not recorded which). Material: glioma tissue, nonneoplastic brain tissue, or PBMCs (not recorded which).

The CDR3 region reads CASSPSTGDYGYTF. The sequence in DNA is TGTGCCAGCTCACCGTCGACAGGGGACTATGGCTACACCTTC. The rearrangement combines TRBV18 with TRBJ1-2; 8 bases in between match TRBD1. The V end gives up 3 bases and the J end 3 bases, leaving 3 bases in the junction not matched to a gene. From its cysteine to its phenylalanine, the CDR3 spans 14 amino acids. The CDR3 DNA has 42 bases and is translated from base 1. Via the germline V gene, CDR1 is KGHSH and CDR2 LQKENI.